These T cell receptor beta chains were read from a single sample in a study of blood T cells in healthy people across ages. MiXCR, applied by TCRdb to the 5' RACE reads, yields one record per CDR3 protein. The repertoire holds over 1,500,000 distinct CDR3 sequences, with 49% as singletons. Source material: blood. The receptors come from a woman between 40 and 50 years old in good health. The CDR3 runs from the conserved cysteine through the conserved F or W. A D gene is named only where the DNA matches it firmly. A clone size is listed for some rows: how often the clone was seen (once, few, many), or a class if it is expanded.

J gene | D gene | clone size | V gene | CDR3 protein | CDR3 DNA
TRBJ1-2 | TRBD1 | - | TRBV20-1 | CSAKPTRDRGNGYTF | TGCAGTGCTAAACCTACCCGGGACAGGGGTAATGGCTACACCTTC
TRBJ1-2 | TRBD1 | - | TRBV7-9 | CASSRSTGDGYTF | TGTGCCAGCAGCAGGTCGACAGGGGATGGCTACACCTTC
TRBJ2-7 | - | - | TRBV7-8 | CASSINRVEQYF | TGTGCCAGCAGCATAAACAGGGTCGAGCAGTACTTC
TRBJ2-5 | - | - | TRBV12-3/TRBV12-4 | CASSLSRAGSETQYF | TGTGCCAGCAGTTTGAGCAGGGCCGGATCGGAGACCCAGTACTTC
TRBJ2-1 | - | - | TRBV7-9 | CASSAAKEQFF | TGTGCCAGCAGCGCGGCGAAGGAGCAGTTCTTC
TRBJ2-1 | TRBD2 | - | TRBV12-3/TRBV12-4 | CASSLLVSGGSDNEQFF | TGTGCCAGCAGTCTACTCGTTAGCGGGGGATCCGACAATGAGCAGTTCTTC
TRBJ2-7 | TRBD1 | few | TRBV2 | CASSEARDRVVEQYF | TGTGCCAGCAGTGAAGCGAGGGACAGGGTTGTGGAGCAGTACTTC
TRBJ2-2 | - | - | TRBV4-3 | CASSQDRFTGELFF | TGCGCCAGCAGCCAAGATAGGTTCACCGGGGAGCTGTTTTTT
TRBJ2-7 | - | few | TRBV20-1 | CSAREVWAPNGEQYF | TGCAGTGCTAGGGAGGTTTGGGCCCCCAACGGCGAGCAGTACTTC
TRBJ2-5 | - | few | TRBV20-1 | CSTIGDQETQYF | TGCAGTACCATAGGGGACCAAGAGACCCAGTACTTC
TRBJ1-1 | - | - | TRBV5-1 | CASSLDRYTEAFF | TGCGCCAGCAGCTTGGATAGATACACTGAAGCTTTCTTT
TRBJ1-5 | - | - | TRBV20-1 | CSAGGESNQPQHF | TGCAGTGCTGGGGGGGAGAGCAATCAGCCCCAGCATTTT
TRBJ2-3 | TRBD1 | many | TRBV7-6 | CASSLVGTGTDTQYF | TGTGCCAGCAGCTTAGTTGGGACAGGCACAGATACGCAGTATTTT